A single sample gave rise to the 26 T cell receptor beta chains below, sequenced in a study of siplizumab effects on memory and regulatory T cells. Here immunoSEQ multiplex PCR was the method, and the copy in TCRdb shows in-frame clones only, minus some. In the table there are tens of thousands of clones, 75% to 95% of which are singletons. The specimen was CD8+ T cells sorted from blood. The receptor source for this set is a human donor in good health.

The rearrangement links TRBV5-4 to TRBJ2-7, with 9 bases identical to TRBD1. Germline V gene lookup returns CDR1 SGHNT and CDR2 YYREEE (reference sequence). Trimming at V came to 6 bases and at J to 3 bases, leaving 4 bases not matched to a gene. The CDR3 sequence is 13 residues long. The DNA of the CDR3 is TGTGCCAGCACCGGGACAGGGCTCTACGAGCAGTACTTC. It is translated as CASTGTGLYEQYF.

J is TRBJ1-1 and V is TRBV27; possibly TRBD1 for D (5 bases). Per germline, CDR1 MNHEY and CDR2 SMNVEV (reference sequence). Trimming removed 2 bases from V and 8 bases from J, with 6 bases in between. This CDR3 spans 11 amino acids. CDR3 bases: TGTGCCAGCAGTTTAGGACAAGAAGCTTTCTTT. Amino acids: CASSLGQEAFF.

This chain connects TRBV10-2 to TRBJ2-3; D remains unclear. Germline assignment: CDR1 WSHSY and CDR2 SAAADI. CDR3 size: 13 residues. V lost 5 bases and J lost 2, with 8 bases in between. CDR3 region: CASSLGPTDTQYF. The CDR3 region has the DNA TGCGCCAGCAGTCTGGGTCCCACAGATACGCAGTATTTT.

The chain couples TRBV27 to TRBJ1-1, with D hard to call. Germline values: CDR1 MNHEY, CDR2 SMNVEV (reference sequence). V lost 4 bases to trimming and J lost 4 bases, with 7 bases between them. The CDR3 is 12 residues long. CDR3 region: CASSSLGTEAFF. The CDR3 DNA reads TGTGCCAGCAGTTCCCTGGGCACTGAAGCTTTCTTT.

The chain carries TRBV5-1 and TRBJ2-2; the D gene is possibly TRBD2 (6 bases). V was pared by 0 bases and J by 7 bases, with 16 bases between. This CDR3 is 16 amino acids long. CDR1 and CDR2 from the germline V gene are SGHRS and YFSETQ. The CDR3 spells CASSLGVGAGSGELFF. In DNA, the CDR3 is TGCGCCAGCAGCTTGGGAGTCGGGGCCGGGAGCGGGGAGCTGTTTTTT.

This chain links TRBV30 with TRBJ1-2; D is unresolved. V was trimmed by 8 bases and J by 5 bases, leaving 9 bases between them. The germline CDR1 and CDR2 sequences are GTSNPN and SVGIG (reference sequence). There are 10 residues in the CDR3. The CDR3 spells CALYQYGYTF. DNA for the CDR3: TGTGCCCTTTATCAGTATGGCTACACCTTC. The variable domain in full, with the rest retrieved from reference TRBV30 and TRBJ1-2, is SQTIHQWPATLVQPVGSPLSLECTVEGTSNPNLYWYRQAAGRGLQLLFYSVGIGQISSEVPQNLSASRPQDRQFILSSKKLLLSDSGFYLCALYQYGYTFGSGTRLTVV.

The genes are TRBV25-1 and TRBJ1-1; unclear D gene. Germline CDR1 reads MGHDK; CDR2 reads SYGVNS. The CDR3 extends over 11 amino acids. The ends were cut back, 7 bases at V and 0 bases at J, with 3 bases in the middle. The CDR3 bases are TGTGCCAGCAAGTTGAACACTGAAGCTTTCTTT. This encodes CASKLNTEAFF.

The chain links TRBV19 to TRBJ1-2; D may be TRBD1 (5 bases). The CDR3 loop spans 13 amino acids. Between the trimmed V and J ends, which lost 7 bases and 3 bases, there was a span of 12 bases. Germline V CDR1 and CDR2: LNHDA, SQIVND (reference sequence). The CDR3 protein is CASIGQGDYGYTF. CDR3 coding DNA: TGTGCCAGTATTGGCCAGGGTGACTATGGCTACACCTTC.

The chain couples TRBV4-1 to TRBJ1-1; 9 bases match TRBD1. Germline CDR1 is MGHRA and CDR2 is YSYEKL. After removal of 1 base from V and 1 base from J, the junction contained 1 base not matched to a gene. CDR3 length: 15 amino acids. CDR3 sequence: CASSQGGQGNTEAFF. DNA of the CDR3: TGCGCCAGCAGCCAAGGGGGACAGGGGAACACTGAAGCTTTCTTT.

This clone was picked up a small number of times. This chain joins TRBV9 and TRBJ2-1, with D perhaps given as TRBD1 or TRBD2 (5 bases each). Germline CDR1 and CDR2: SGDLS and YYNGEE. V was pared by 4 bases and J by 10 bases, with 18 bases between. The CDR3 length is 14 residues. CDR3 in amino acids: CASSWDKLAGEQFF. CDR3 coding DNA: TGTGCCAGCAGCTGGGATAAGCTAGCAGGGGAGCAGTTCTTC.

V usage is TRBV7-9 and J usage is TRBJ1-2; D is possibly TRBD1 (6 bases). Trimming took 5 bases from V and 10 from J, leaving 14 bases between them. The CDR3 covers 12 residues. The germline gives CDR1 SEHNR, CDR2 FQNEAQ (reference sequence). The CDR3 region has the DNA TGTGCCAGCAGCGGACAGCTTCTCGTCTACACCTTC. Its protein is CASSGQLLVYTF.

The rearrangement joins TRBV5-1 to TRBJ2-7, with TRBD1 matching over 8 bases. The CDR3 consists of 15 residues. J was trimmed by 0 bases and V by 3 bases; bases with no gene match: 5. Germline CDR1 reads SGHRS; CDR2 reads YFSETQ. This CDR3 reads CASSSWTGSSYEQYF. The CDR3 bases are TGCGCCAGCAGCTCTTGGACAGGGAGCTCCTACGAGCAGTACTTC. Together with reference TRBV5-1 and TRBJ2-7, the CDR3 gives the full variable domain: KAGVTQTPRYLIKTRGQQVTLSCSPISGHRSVSWYQQTPGQGLQFLFEYFSETQRNKGNFPGRFSGRQFSNSRSEMNVSTLELGDSALYLCASSSWTGSSYEQYFGPGTRLTVT.

V and J are TRBV6-4 and TRBJ2-2; 12 bases are shared with TRBD1. Germline CDR1 reads MRHNA; CDR2 reads SNTAGT. This CDR3 spans 17 amino acids. The V segment lost 0 bases and the J segment 5 bases; nucleotides outside the gene matches: 4. CDR3 in DNA: TGTGCCAGCAGTGACTCGGAGGGACAGGGGGCAACCGGGGAGCTGTTTTTT. It is translated as CASSDSEGQGATGELFF.

CDR3: CASRQGAGTQYF. The CDR3 DNA reads TGTGCCAGCAGGCAGGGGGCCGGGACCCAGTACTTC. V usage is TRBV27 and J usage is TRBJ2-5; TRBD1 aligns across 8 bases. Germline V gene data show CDR1 as MNHEY and CDR2 as SMNVEV (reference sequence). CDR3 length: 12 amino acids. J was trimmed by 7 bases and V by 6 bases; bases with no gene match: 4.

On this clone itself: At one end, the junction sequence differs from germline, possibly due to a read error. The chain couples TRBV7-7 to TRBJ2-5, with 7 bases lining up with TRBD1. This CDR3 is 15 amino acids long. Germline V gene sequence: CDR1 SSHAT, CDR2 FNYEAQ (reference sequence). Written as DNA, the CDR3 is TGTGCTAGCAGCTTAACAGGGGCCCGCGTTGAGACCCAGTACTTC. It codes for CASSLTGARVETQYF.

The V and J genes are TRBV19 and TRBJ1-1, with D perhaps TRBD1 (6 bases). Trimming left V 3 bases short and J 1 base short, with 15 bases between. The CDR3 loop spans 16 amino acids. Germline CDR1 and CDR2: LNHDA and SQIVND (reference sequence). This chain's CDR3 is CASSMAWGAGNTEAFF. In nucleotides, the CDR3 is TGTGCCAGTAGTATGGCATGGGGGGCGGGGAACACTGAAGCTTTCTTT. The full variable domain, its missing parts supplied by reference TRBV19 and TRBJ1-1, is DGGITQSPKYLFRKEGQNVTLSCEQNLNHDAMYWYRQDPGQGLRLIYYSQIVNDFQKGDIAEGYSVSREKKESFPLTVTSAQKNPTAFYLCASSMAWGAGNTEAFFGQGTRLTVV.

Comments on this clone: Additional DNA sequences in this sample encode the identical CDR3. V and J are TRBV4-1 and TRBJ1-1; maybe TRBD1 (5 bases). V lost 1 base and J 1 base, leaving 7 bases between the germline ends. Germline V gene data show CDR1 as MGHRA and CDR2 as YSYEKL. The CDR3 spans 14 residues. The CDR3 protein is CASSQVTANTEAFF. CDR3 sequence (DNA): TGCGCCAGCAGCCAAGTGACAGCGAACACTGAAGCTTTCTTT.

The chain uses TRBV5-1 and TRBJ2-3; D tentatively reads TRBD1 or TRBD2 (5 bases each). The V end was cut by 3 bases, the J end by 5 bases, with 10 bases between. This CDR3 contains 13 residues. Germline V gene data show CDR1 as SGHRS and CDR2 as YFSETQ. CDR3 coding DNA: TGCGCCAGCAGCTCCCGGGACGGAGATACGCAGTATTTT. Protein: CASSSRDGDTQYF.

The chain recombines TRBV6-5 with TRBJ2-7; 10 bases match TRBD1. This CDR3 is 14 amino acids long. The germline V gene encodes CDR1 MNHEY and CDR2 SVGAGI. The V gene end was trimmed by 5 bases and the J gene end by 4 bases; junction bases not matched to a gene: 5. CDR3 sequence reads: CASSHDRGLYEQYF. In DNA, the CDR3 is TGTGCCAGCAGTCACGACAGGGGGCTATACGAGCAGTACTTC.

This chain uses TRBV9 with TRBJ2-3; 7 bases align to TRBD2. This CDR3 is built from 15 residues. V was pared by 0 bases and J by 3 bases, with 4 bases of the junction left unmatched. Germline V gene data show CDR1 as SGDLS and CDR2 as YYNGEE. Here the CDR3 DNA reads TGTGCCAGCAGCGTAGCTGGGGGGGGTACAGATACGCAGTATTTT. Protein product: CASSVAGGGTDTQYF.

This chain joins TRBV7-9 and TRBJ2-2, with D tentatively TRBD1 (5 bases). This CDR3 has 14 residues. Germline CDR1 SEHNR, CDR2 FQNEAQ (reference sequence). The V gene lost 5 bases and the J gene lost 6 bases, with 13 bases spanning the gap. The CDR3 here is CASSPAGAAGELFF. The CDR3 region has the DNA TGTGCCAGCAGCCCGGCTGGGGCGGCCGGGGAGCTGTTTTTT.

V is TRBV5-1 and J is TRBJ2-1; D remains ambiguous. Deletions cut 1 base from V and 7 bases from J, with 15 bases between. This CDR3 comprises 15 residues. Germline-derived CDR1 and CDR2 are SGHRS and YFSETQ. The CDR3 nucleotides are TGCGCCAGCAGCTTGTTACAGAGCGACCTGAATGAGCAGTTCTTC. The encoded protein is CASSLLQSDLNEQFF.

The V call is TRBV1, the J call TRBJ1-1; the table assigns TRBD1, which was not confirmed against the DNA. TRBV1 is an annotated pseudogene. The CDR3 totals 15 residues. The CDR3: CTSSQDIMANTEAFF. Here the CDR3 DNA reads TGCACCAGCAGCCAAGATATTATGGCAAACACTGAAGCTTTCTTT.

This chain uses TRBV10-3 with TRBJ1-2, with D unresolved. The CDR3 runs 14 residues. Deletions cut 0 bases from V and 8 bases from J, with 13 bases between. The germline gives CDR1 ENHRY, CDR2 SYGVKD. The CDR3 protein is CAISESTPGPGYTF. DNA for the CDR3: TGTGCCATCAGTGAGTCGACTCCGGGCCCCGGCTACACCTTC.

This chain joins TRBV9 and TRBJ2-5; no reliable D call. V lost 3 bases to trimming and J lost 5 bases, with 17 bases between them. Germline V lookup: CDR1 SGDLS, CDR2 YYNGEE. This CDR3 region has 15 residues. CDR3 DNA sequence: TGTGCCAGCAGCGCCTCAGCGATGGCCAGCGAGACCCAGTACTTC. Amino acid sequence: CASSASAMASETQYF.

The rearrangement uses TRBV7-6 and TRBJ1-4, with a tentative D call TRBD1 (5 bases). Germline lookup yields CDR1 SGHVS and CDR2 FNYEAQ. V was pared by 5 bases and J by 4 bases, with 17 bases between. CDR3 size: 16 residues. The CDR3 DNA is TGTGCCAGCAGCCACGAAGTTGGGGGACTTAATGAAAAACTGTTTTTT. Its translation: CASSHEVGGLNEKLFF.